This T cell receptor beta chain is drawn from a study of blood T cell repertoires in COVID-19. Study as a whole: Acute and convalescent COVID-19 specimens originated in the United States, Italy and Spain.

Researchers sorted participants into cohorts using their self-reported clinical history. Germline loops: CDR1 SGHTA, CDR2 FQGNSA. This CDR3 is built from 13 residues. Trimming left V 5 bases short and J 5 bases short, with 12 bases between. The method was immunoSEQ multiplex PCR; TCRdb's version includes in-frame clones alone and lacks a portion of them. Here the sample spans 350,000 to 550,000 clones, 80% to 90% being singletons. The source material was PBMCs or T cells enriched from blood (not recorded which). The chain uses TRBV7-2 and TRBJ2-5; no clear D gene. This TCR derives from a man aged 25 to 40 who had recovered from COVID-19. The CDR3 nucleotides are TGTGCCAGCAGCCGCGAGCCTCGGGAGACCCAGTACTTC. The encoded protein is CASSREPRETQYF.